What follows are 7 T cell receptor beta chains derived from one specimen sequenced in a study of CXCR3-negative and CXCR3-positive naive CD8 T cells (dated by TCRdb to between 2017 and 2020). TCRdb records NextSeq 550 as the sequencer. The Human TCR Profiling Kit (MiLaboratory) was used to prepare UMI-labeled 5' RACE TRB cDNA libraries. TCRdb reprocessed the raw reads; every CDR3 protein sequence is a single record, and DNA is not supplied. The table held for this sample gives over 100,000 distinct CDR3 sequences. 0.45% to 0.6% of the sample rests with the top ten. Sequenced input: naive CXCR3- CD8+ T cells from blood. Reading the label with the study, this specimen's cell subset or site is: CD45RO-CCR7+CD27+CD95- naive CD8+ T cells lacking CXCR3 (TNR3-). Receptors originate from a human donor in good health. Some clones in this sample may be carry-over from other donors' samples.

This sequence joins TRBV20-1 and TRBJ2-3; TCRdb's D call, TRBD1, is unchecked because there is no DNA. CDR1 and CDR2 (germline): DFQATT, SNEGSKA (reference sequence). This CDR3 spans 14 amino acids. This chain's CDR3 is CSAYQTGLQGTQYF.

The V and J genes are TRBV27 and TRBJ2-7. CDR1 and CDR2 (germline): MNHEY, SMNVEV (reference sequence). CDR3 length equals 13 residues. CDR3 residues: CASSYRSSYEQYF.

The rearrangement uses TRBV7-3 and TRBJ2-1; lacking DNA, the TRBD2 call made by TCRdb goes unchecked. CDR1 SGHTA and CDR2 FQGTGA come from the germline V gene. The CDR3 is 15 amino acids. The chain's CDR3 is CASSPLAGIMNEQFF.

The chain carries TRBV28 and TRBJ1-5; as DNA is missing, the TRBD1 call by TCRdb cannot be tested. The V gene's germline CDR1 is MDHEN and CDR2 SYDVKM. This CDR3 spans 16 amino acids. The CDR3 here is CASSPGTGYSNQPQHF.

The chain employs TRBV7-9 and TRBJ1-1. CDR3 length equals 13 residues. The germline CDR1 and CDR2 sequences are SEHNR and FQNEAQ (reference sequence). Here the CDR3 reads CASSHGLNTEAFF.

The CDR3 loop is CATSDYSRQGYEQYF. The chain carries TRBV24-1 and TRBJ2-7; TCRdb designates TRBD1, a call that cannot be tested without DNA. This CDR3 has 15 residues. CDR1 is KGHDR, CDR2 SFDVKD, per germline.

The chain joins TRBV7-7 to TRBJ1-1. Germline assignment: CDR1 SSHAT and CDR2 FNYEAQ (reference sequence). The CDR3 totals 13 residues. CDR3 protein: CASSLDMNTEAFF.